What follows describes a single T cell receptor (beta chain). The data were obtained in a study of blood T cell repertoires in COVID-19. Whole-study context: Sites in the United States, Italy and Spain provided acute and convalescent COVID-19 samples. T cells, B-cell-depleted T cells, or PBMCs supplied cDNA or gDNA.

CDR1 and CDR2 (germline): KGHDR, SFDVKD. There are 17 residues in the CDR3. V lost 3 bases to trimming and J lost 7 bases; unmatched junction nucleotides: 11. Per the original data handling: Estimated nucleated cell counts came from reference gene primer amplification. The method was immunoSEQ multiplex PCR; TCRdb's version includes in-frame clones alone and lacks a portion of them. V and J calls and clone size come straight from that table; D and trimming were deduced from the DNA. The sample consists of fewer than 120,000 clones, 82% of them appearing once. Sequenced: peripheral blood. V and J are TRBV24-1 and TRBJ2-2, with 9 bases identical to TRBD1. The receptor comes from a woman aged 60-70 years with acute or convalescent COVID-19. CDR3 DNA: TGTGCCACCAGTGATCCAAACTCCGGGACAGGGTTCGGGGAGCTGTTTTTT. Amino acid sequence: CATSDPNSGTGFGELFF.